This TCR beta chain was found in a study of blood T cell repertoires in COVID-19. Study-level information: There were acute and convalescent COVID-19 samples, and they came from the United States, Italy and Spain. Sources were T cells, B-cell-depleted T cells, or PBMCs; the material itself was cDNA or gDNA.

Seattle patient enrollment occurred during active infection, with longitudinal follow-up thereafter. The CDR3 covers 16 residues. V trimming: 3 bases; J trimming: 3 bases; junction bases outside the gene matches: 10. Per the germline V gene, CDR1 is SGHDT and CDR2 is YYEEEE. In the source study's methods: Researchers report that nucleated cell counts were estimated from reference gene primer amplification. Here immunoSEQ multiplex PCR was the method, and the copy in TCRdb shows in-frame clones only, minus some. That table furnishes V, J and clone size, whereas the DNA furnished D and trimming. The sample records over 150,000 clones, around 83% being singletons.

The V call is TRBV5-6, the J call TRBJ1-2; 8 bases map to TRBD1. The clonotype originates from a woman in her 70s with COVID-19, enrolled during active disease. The sample comprised peripheral blood. In DNA form, the CDR3 reads TGTGCCAGCAGCTCCACGCAGGGGGCGGACTACTATGGCTACACCTTC. Its protein is CASSSTQGADYYGYTF.